These 12 T cell receptor beta chains were all obtained from the same sample, sequenced in a study of response to subunit inactivated influenza vaccine. TCRdb re-derived calls from the RT-PCR reads in MiXCR, one entry per CDR3 protein. The data show a few hundred thousand distinct CDR3 sequences, approximately 7.3% seen once. The sequences come from PBMCs from blood, collected roughly 24 months after vaccination. Receptors originate from a man aged 45-69 years who received an inactivated influenza vaccine.

Remarks on this clonotype: At one end the junction does not follow the germline gene, possibly because of a read error. The chain combines TRBV6-1 with TRBJ2-2, with a possible D match to TRBD2 (5 bases). CDR1 MNHNS and CDR2 SASEGT come from the germline V gene. The CDR3 has 15 residues. This CDR3 reads CASSAQVTNTGELIF. DNA for the CDR3: TGTGCCAGCAGTGCCCAAGTGACAAACACCGGGGAGCTGATTTTT.

V usage is TRBV20-1 and J usage is TRBJ1-1; maybe TRBD1 (6 bases). The CDR3 extends over 14 amino acids. Trimming took off 1 base at V and 4 bases at J, with 13 bases between the two ends. Germline V CDR1 and CDR2: DFQATT, SNEGSKA (reference sequence). The CDR3 protein is CSARATGRITEAFF. The DNA of the CDR3 is TGCAGTGCTAGAGCAACAGGGCGTATCACTGAAGCTTTCTTT.

The V gene is TRBV4-1, the J gene TRBJ2-1, with TRBD2 matching over 10 bases. The CDR3 is 17 amino acids. The V gene end was trimmed by 0 bases and the J gene end by 6 bases; junction bases not matched to a gene: 8. Germline V gene lookup returns CDR1 MGHRA and CDR2 YSYEKL. The CDR3 DNA follows: TGCGCCAGCAGCCAAGATTTAGGGACTAGCGCGTCCAATGAGCAGTTCTTC. Translating it yields CASSQDLGTSASNEQFF.

This clonotype was counted ten times or more. The rearrangement links TRBV5-1 to TRBJ2-3, with D unresolved. In germline, CDR1 is SGHRS, CDR2 YFSETQ. V shed 1 base and J shed 3 bases, with 6 bases lying between them. The CDR3 has 13 residues. The CDR3 here is CASSLLETDTQYF. CDR3 DNA sequence: TGCGCCAGCAGCTTGTTGGAAACAGATACGCAGTATTTT.

In its sample, this clonotype was seen many times. V gene TRBV29-1 combines with J gene TRBJ1-2, with D unclear. The germline V gene encodes CDR1 SQVTM and CDR2 ANQGSEA. V lost 1 base and J 0 bases, leaving 9 bases between the germline ends. The CDR3 is 14 amino acids. DNA of the CDR3: TGCAGCGTTGAAGCCAGAGAGACTAACTATGGCTACACCTTC. Translation: CSVEARETNYGYTF.

This clonotype has a count of ten or more. V gene TRBV3-1 combines with J gene TRBJ2-2; 10 bases line up with TRBD2. Germline V gene sequence: CDR1 LGHDT, CDR2 YNNKEL (reference sequence). The junction had 7 bases not matched to a gene; V was cut back by 3 bases and J by 0 bases. The CDR3 covers 18 residues. Here the CDR3 DNA reads TGTGCCAGCAGCCAGCCACAACTAGCGGGATCGAACACCGGGGAGCTGTTTTTT. It yields the protein CASSQPQLAGSNTGELFF.

V and J are TRBV10-2 and TRBJ2-3, with a weak D call TRBD2 (7 bases). The germline V gene encodes CDR1 WSHSY and CDR2 SAAADI. This CDR3 has 12 residues. The CDR3 region has the DNA TGCTCCGGTGGGGGGGGGCCGAATACGCAGTATTTT. This gives the protein CSGGGGPNTQYF.

This clonotype has ten or more counts. J is TRBJ2-1 and V is TRBV3-1; perhaps D is TRBD1 or TRBD2 (6 bases each). This CDR3 is 16 amino acids long. Germline V gene lookup returns CDR1 LGHDT and CDR2 YNNKEL (reference sequence). V lost 4 bases to trimming and J lost 3 bases, with 16 bases between them. In DNA, the CDR3 is TGTGCCAGCAGCCGGCTTAGGGGGGAGTTCTACAATGAGCAGTTCTTC. The encoded protein is CASSRLRGEFYNEQFF.

This clonotype was recorded a few times. This sequence joins TRBV6-1 and TRBJ2-1, with 10 bases fitting TRBD2. This CDR3 region has 16 residues. CDR1 and CDR2 (germline): MNHNS, SASEGT. Trimming at V came to 6 bases and at J to 2 bases, leaving 7 bases not matched to a gene. The CDR3 region is CASRHGTSETYNEQFF. The CDR3 bases are TGTGCCAGCAGACACGGGACTAGCGAGACCTACAATGAGCAGTTCTTC.

V and J are TRBV4-3 and TRBJ2-2; 8 positions match TRBD2. The CDR3 totals 15 residues. Trimming took 3 bases from V and 3 from J; bases not matched to a gene: 3. The germline V gene has CDR1 LGHNA and CDR2 YSLEER. Here the CDR3 DNA reads TGCGCCAGCAGCCATCGGGGGGGCTACACCGGGGAGCTGTTTTTT. This translates into CASSHRGGYTGELFF.

This clonotype showed up many times. The rearrangement uses TRBV12-3 or TRBV12-4 and TRBJ1-3; D perhaps matches TRBD1 (6 bases). Deletions cut 6 bases from V and 0 bases from J, with 12 bases between. The CDR3 length is 15 residues. CDR3 coding DNA: TGTGCCAGCAGACCTGGACAGAGCTCTGGAAACACCATATATTTT. It encodes CASRPGQSSGNTIYF.

J is TRBJ2-3 and V is TRBV7-8; D might be TRBD1 (5 bases). This CDR3 is 16 amino acids long. The germline gives CDR1 SGHVS, CDR2 FQNEAQ. Between the trimmed V and J ends, which lost 1 base and 1 base, there was a span of 12 bases. The CDR3 spells CASSLGPGSGTDTQYF. CDR3 sequence (DNA): TGTGCCAGCAGCTTAGGACCAGGGTCAGGCACAGATACGCAGTATTTT.